This record covers a single T cell receptor (beta chain). The data were taken from a study of blood T cell repertoires in COVID-19. Study overall: There were acute and convalescent COVID-19 samples, and they came from the United States, Italy and Spain. Nucleic acid was either cDNA or gDNA, and it came from T cells, B-cell-depleted T cells, or PBMCs.

In the original analysis: From reference gene primer amplification, estimates of nucleated cell counts were derived. Generated by immunoSEQ multiplex PCR, the TCRdb table keeps only in-frame clones and is missing some. That table supplies the V and J calls and clone size; D and trimming were determined from the DNA. The data show 90,000 or so clones, about 90% seen once. Sequencing input: peripheral blood. This receptor was taken from a woman of 80 years or more with active or convalescent COVID-19.

In DNA, the CDR3 is TGTGCCAGCAGCCGCACAGGGGGCCCAGGCACTGAAGCTTTCTTT. This encodes CASSRTGGPGTEAFF. The rearrangement uses TRBV6-5 and TRBJ1-1; TRBD1 matches 9 bases. The germline CDR1 and CDR2 sequences are MNHEY and SVGAGI. This CDR3 comprises 15 residues. V dropped 6 bases and J dropped 4; count of bases not matched to a gene: 9.